Reported below is one T cell receptor (beta chain). V gave up 4 bases and J gave up 0 bases; unmatched junction bases: 8. The CDR3 is made up of 17 amino acids. Per the germline V gene, CDR1 is LNHDA and CDR2 is SQIVND (reference sequence). The sample originates from a study of shared T cell receptors in the human thymus. Some clones are missing from TCRdb's copy, which holds only in-frame ones; the method was immunoSEQ multiplex PCR. The sample lists hundreds of thousands of clones, around 87% seen once, with just under 0.0095% in the top ten. This sample was also put to use in a study of human thymus T cells.

This sequence was found in a boy younger than two with a congenital heart defect. The specimen was thymocytes. The V and J genes are TRBV19 and TRBJ2-1; 8 nucleotides match TRBD2. CDR3 in amino acids: CASSTILAAFSYNEQFF. The DNA of the CDR3 is TGTGCCAGTAGTACTATACTAGCGGCCTTCTCCTACAATGAGCAGTTCTTC.